The TCR beta chain described here comes from a study of T cell responses to AZD1222 COVID-19 vaccine. Findings and caveats of the study: Spike-specific TCR breadth and depth grew following two AZD1222 doses. Among those given AZD1222, only six or seven were seropositive at baseline. Along spike, vaccine-associated CD4 TCRs were found throughout, with dominance at 160-218 and 743-854.

Repertoires were generated with immunoSEQ multiplex PCR, while TCRdb's copy carries only in-frame clones and drops some. The sample yields 90,000 to 130,000 clones, approximately 90% seen once. Germline values: CDR1 DFQATT, CDR2 SNEGSKA (reference sequence). V dropped 3 bases and J dropped 2 bases, with 26 bases sitting between them. The CDR3 totals 19 residues. This clone came up once. Antigen unknown. The source was peripheral blood, collected on day 0 of AZD1222 vaccination. This chain uses TRBV20-1 with TRBJ2-1; D possibly matches TRBD1 or TRBD2 (6 bases each). This sequence originates from an adult in good health. The CDR3 spells CSASALRDPPRGAYNEQFF. CDR3 sequence (DNA): TGCAGTGCTAGTGCTTTGAGGGATCCGCCGAGGGGGGCCTACAATGAGCAGTTCTTC.